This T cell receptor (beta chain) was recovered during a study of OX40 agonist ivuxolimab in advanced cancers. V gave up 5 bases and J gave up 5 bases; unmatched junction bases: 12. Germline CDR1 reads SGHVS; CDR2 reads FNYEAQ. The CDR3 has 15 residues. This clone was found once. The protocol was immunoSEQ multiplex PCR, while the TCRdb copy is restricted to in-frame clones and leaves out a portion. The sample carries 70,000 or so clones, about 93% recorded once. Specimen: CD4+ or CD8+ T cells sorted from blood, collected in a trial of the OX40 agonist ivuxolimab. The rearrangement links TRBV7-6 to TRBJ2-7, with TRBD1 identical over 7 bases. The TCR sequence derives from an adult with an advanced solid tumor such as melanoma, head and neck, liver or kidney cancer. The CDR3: CASSRTEDRVHEQYF. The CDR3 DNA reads TGTGCCAGCAGCCGAACCGAAGACAGGGTCCACGAGCAGTACTTC.